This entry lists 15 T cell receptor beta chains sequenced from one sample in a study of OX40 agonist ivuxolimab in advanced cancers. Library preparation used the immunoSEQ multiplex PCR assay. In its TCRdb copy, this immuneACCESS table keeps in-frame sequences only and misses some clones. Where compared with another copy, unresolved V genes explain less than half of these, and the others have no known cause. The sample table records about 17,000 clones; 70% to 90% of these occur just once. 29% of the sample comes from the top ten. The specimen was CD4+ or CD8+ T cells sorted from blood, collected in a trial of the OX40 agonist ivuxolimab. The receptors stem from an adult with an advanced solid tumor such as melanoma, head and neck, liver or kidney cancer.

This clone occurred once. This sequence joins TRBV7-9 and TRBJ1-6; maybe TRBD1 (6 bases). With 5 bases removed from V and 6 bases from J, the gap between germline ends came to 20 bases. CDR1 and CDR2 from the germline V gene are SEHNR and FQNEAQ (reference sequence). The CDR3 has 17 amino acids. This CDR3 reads CASSHLTGGIGNSPLHF. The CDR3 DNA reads TGTGCCAGCAGCCATTTGACAGGCGGAATCGGTAATTCACCCCTCCACTTT.

The CDR3 is CASSGQTGSSYNEQFF. The CDR3 DNA is TGTGCCAGCAGCGGCCAGACAGGAAGCTCCTACAATGAGCAGTTCTTC. The chain joins TRBV9 to TRBJ2-1; maybe TRBD1 (6 bases). The V gene lost 3 bases and the J gene lost 0 bases, with 13 bases spanning the gap. CDR3 length equals 16 residues. Germline CDR1 is SGDLS and CDR2 is YYNGEE. Looking up the rest from reference TRBV9 and TRBJ2-1 gives the full variable domain: DSGVTQTPKHLITATGQRVTLRCSPRSGDLSVYWYQQSLDQGLQFLIQYYNGEERAKGNILERFSAQQFPDLHSELNLSSLELGDSALYFCASSGQTGSSYNEQFFGPGTRLTVL.

CDR3 nucleotide sequence: TGTGCCACCGGGGGGGGAGGGCCTAGGTACGAGCAGTACTTC. Translating it yields CATGGGGPRYEQYF. This chain links TRBV27 with TRBJ2-7; 8 bases line up with TRBD2. This CDR3 spans 14 amino acids. Looked up from germline, CDR1 is MNHEY and CDR2 is SMNVEV (reference sequence). The V gene end was trimmed by 10 bases and the J gene end by 4 bases; junction bases not matched to a gene: 12.

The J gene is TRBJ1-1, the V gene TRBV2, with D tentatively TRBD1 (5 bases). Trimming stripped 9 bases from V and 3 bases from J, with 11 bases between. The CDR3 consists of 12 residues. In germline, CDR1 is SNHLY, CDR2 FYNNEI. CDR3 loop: CASHRGDTEAFF. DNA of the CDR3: TGTGCCAGTCATCGGGGGGACACTGAAGCTTTCTTT.

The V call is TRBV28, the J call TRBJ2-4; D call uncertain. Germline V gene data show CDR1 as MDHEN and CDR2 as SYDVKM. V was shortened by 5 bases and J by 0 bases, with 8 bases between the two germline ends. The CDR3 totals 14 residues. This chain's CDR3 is CASSATIAKNIQYF. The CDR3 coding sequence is TGTGCCAGCAGTGCCACTATAGCCAAAAACATTCAGTACTTC.

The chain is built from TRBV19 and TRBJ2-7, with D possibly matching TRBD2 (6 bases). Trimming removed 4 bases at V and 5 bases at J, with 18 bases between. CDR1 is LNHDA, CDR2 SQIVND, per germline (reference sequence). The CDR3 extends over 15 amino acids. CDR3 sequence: CASSTTTWRVHEQYF. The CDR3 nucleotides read TGTGCCAGTAGTACGACTACCTGGAGGGTCCACGAGCAGTACTTC. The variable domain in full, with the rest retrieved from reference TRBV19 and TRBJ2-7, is DGGITQSPKYLFRKEGQNVTLSCEQNLNHDAMYWYRQDPGQGLRLIYYSQIVNDFQKGDIAEGYSVSREKKESFPLTVTSAQKNPTAFYLCASSTTTWRVHEQYFGPGTRLTVT.

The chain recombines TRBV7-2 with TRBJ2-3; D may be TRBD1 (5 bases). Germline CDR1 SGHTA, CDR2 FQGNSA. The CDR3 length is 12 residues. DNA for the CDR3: TGTGCGCAGGGCGCGAGCACAGATACGCAGTATTTT. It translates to CAQGASTDTQYF.

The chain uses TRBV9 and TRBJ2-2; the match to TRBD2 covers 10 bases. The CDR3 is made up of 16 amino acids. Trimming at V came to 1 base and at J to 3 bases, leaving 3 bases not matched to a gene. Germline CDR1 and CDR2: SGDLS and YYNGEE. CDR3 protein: CASSVTSGEDTGELFF. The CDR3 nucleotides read TGTGCCAGCAGCGTAACTAGCGGGGAGGACACCGGGGAGCTGTTTTTT.

CDR3 in DNA: TGTGCCAGCAGCTTAGTGGTAGCGGCCTACAATGAGCAGTTCTTC. As protein: CASSLVVAAYNEQFF. This rearrangement joins TRBV7-6 to TRBJ2-1, with a tentative D call TRBD2 (6 bases). The V gene lost 1 base and the J gene lost 2 bases, with 9 bases spanning the gap. This CDR3 spans 15 amino acids. Germline lookup yields CDR1 SGHVS and CDR2 FNYEAQ.

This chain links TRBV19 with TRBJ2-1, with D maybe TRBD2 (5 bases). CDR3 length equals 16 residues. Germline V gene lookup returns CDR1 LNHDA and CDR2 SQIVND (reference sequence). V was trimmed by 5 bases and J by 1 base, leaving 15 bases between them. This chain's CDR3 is CASSPSLDLSYNEQFF. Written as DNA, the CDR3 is TGTGCCAGTAGTCCTAGCCTCGACCTATCCTACAATGAGCAGTTCTTC.

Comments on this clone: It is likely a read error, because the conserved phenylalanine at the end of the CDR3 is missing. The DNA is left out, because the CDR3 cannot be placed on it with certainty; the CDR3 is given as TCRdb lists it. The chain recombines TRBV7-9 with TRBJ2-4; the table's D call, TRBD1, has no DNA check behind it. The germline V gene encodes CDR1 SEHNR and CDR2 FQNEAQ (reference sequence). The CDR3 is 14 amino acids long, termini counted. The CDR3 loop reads CASSLGPGQEARFL.

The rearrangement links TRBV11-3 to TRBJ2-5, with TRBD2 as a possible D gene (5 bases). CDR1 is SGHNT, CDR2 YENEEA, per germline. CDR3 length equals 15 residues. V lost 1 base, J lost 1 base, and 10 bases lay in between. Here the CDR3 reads CASSLAMSGQETQYF. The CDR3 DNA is TGTGCCAGCAGCTTAGCTATGAGCGGCCAAGAGACCCAGTACTTC.

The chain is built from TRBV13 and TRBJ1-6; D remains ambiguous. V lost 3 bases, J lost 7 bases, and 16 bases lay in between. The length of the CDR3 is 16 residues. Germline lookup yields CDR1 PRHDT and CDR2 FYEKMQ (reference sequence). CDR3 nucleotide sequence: TGTGCCAGCAGCTTGGCGAGGGCGCGGTGGAATTCACCCCTCCACTTT. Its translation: CASSLARARWNSPLHF.

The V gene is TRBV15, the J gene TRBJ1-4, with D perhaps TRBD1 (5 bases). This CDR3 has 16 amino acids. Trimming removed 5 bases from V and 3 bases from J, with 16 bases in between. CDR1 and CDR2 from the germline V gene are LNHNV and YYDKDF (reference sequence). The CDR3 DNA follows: TGTGCCACCAGCGACCACATGGGGCAGGCTAATGAAAAACTGTTTTTT. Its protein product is CATSDHMGQANEKLFF.

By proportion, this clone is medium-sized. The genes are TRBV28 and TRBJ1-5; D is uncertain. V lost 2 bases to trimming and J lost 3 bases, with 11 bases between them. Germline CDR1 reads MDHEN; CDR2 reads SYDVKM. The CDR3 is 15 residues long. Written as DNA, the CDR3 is TGTGCCAGCAGTTTAAAGTACCAGATCAATCAGCCCCAGCATTTT. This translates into CASSLKYQINQPQHF.